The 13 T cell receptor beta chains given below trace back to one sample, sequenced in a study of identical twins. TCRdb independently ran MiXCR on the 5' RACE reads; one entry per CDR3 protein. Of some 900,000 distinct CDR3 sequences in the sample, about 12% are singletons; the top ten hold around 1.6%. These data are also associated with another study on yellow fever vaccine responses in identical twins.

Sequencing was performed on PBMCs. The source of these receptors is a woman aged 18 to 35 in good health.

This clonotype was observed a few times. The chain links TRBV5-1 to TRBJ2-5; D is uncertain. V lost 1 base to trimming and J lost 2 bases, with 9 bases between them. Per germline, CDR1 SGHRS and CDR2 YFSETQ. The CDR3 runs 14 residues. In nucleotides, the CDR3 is TGCGCCAGCAGCTTGCAAGCGCTACAAGAGACCCAGTACTTC. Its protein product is CASSLQALQETQYF.

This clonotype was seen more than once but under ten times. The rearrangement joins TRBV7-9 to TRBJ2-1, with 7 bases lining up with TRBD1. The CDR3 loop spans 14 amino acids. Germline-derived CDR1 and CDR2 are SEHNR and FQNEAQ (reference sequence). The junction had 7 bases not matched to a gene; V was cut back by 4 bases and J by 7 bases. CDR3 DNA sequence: TGTGCCAGCAGCTATACAGGGGCTATGAATGAGCAGTTCTTC. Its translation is CASSYTGAMNEQFF.

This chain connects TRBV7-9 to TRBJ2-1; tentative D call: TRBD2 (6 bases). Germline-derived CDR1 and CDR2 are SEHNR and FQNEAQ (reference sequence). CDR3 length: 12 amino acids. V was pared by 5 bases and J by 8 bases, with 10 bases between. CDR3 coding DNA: TGTGCCAGCAGCAAAACTAGCTATGAGCAGTTCTTC. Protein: CASSKTSYEQFF.

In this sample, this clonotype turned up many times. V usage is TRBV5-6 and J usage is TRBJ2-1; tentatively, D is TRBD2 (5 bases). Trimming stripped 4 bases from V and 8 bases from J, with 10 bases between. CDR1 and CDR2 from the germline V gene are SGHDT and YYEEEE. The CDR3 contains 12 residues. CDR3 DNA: TGTGCCAGCAGCCTCGACTATCATGAGCAGTTCTTC. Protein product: CASSLDYHEQFF.

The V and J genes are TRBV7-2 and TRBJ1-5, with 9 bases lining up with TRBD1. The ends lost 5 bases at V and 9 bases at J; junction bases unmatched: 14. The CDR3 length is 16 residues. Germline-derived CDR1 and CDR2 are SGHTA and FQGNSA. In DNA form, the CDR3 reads TGTGCCAGCAGCCGTAGGGCAGGACAGGGGATTCTGCCCCAGCATTTT. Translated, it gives CASSRRAGQGILPQHF.

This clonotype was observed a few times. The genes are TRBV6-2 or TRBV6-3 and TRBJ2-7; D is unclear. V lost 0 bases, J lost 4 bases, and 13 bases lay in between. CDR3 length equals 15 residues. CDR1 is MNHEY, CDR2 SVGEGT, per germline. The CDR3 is CASSYSSMAGYEQYV. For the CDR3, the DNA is TGTGCCAGCAGTTACTCGAGTATGGCCGGATACGAGCAGTACGTC.

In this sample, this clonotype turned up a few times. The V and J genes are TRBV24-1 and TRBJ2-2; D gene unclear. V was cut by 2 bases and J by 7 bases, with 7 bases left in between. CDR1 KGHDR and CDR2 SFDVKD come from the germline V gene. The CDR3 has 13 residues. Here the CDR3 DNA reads TGTGCCACCAGTGATTCCTACCTCGGGGAGCTGTTTTTT. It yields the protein CATSDSYLGELFF.

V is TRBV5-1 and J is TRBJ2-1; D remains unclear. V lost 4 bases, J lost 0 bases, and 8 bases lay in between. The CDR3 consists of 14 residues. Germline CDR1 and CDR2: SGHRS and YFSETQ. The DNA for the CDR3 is TGCGCCAGCAGCACACGACCCTCCTACAATGAGCAGTTCTTC. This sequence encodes CASSTRPSYNEQFF.

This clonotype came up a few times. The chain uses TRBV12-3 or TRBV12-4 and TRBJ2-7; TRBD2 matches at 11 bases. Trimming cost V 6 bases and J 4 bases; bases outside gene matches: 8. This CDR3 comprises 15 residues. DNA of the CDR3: TGTGCCAGCAGCGTAACTAGCGGGGGACCGTACGAGCAGTACGTC. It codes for CASSVTSGGPYEQYV.

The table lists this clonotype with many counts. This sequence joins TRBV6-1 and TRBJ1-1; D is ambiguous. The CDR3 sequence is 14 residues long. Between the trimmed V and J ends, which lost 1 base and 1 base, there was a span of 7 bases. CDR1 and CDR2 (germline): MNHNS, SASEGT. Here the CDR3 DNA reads TGTGCCAGCAGTGAAGGAACAGAGAACACTGAAGCTTTCTTT. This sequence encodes CASSEGTENTEAFF.

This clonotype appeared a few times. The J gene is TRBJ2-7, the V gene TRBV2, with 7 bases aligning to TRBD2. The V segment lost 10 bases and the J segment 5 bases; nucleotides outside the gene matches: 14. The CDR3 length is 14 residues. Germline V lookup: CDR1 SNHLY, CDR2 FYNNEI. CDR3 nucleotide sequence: TGTGCCACCGCCATGGGGGAGGGCCTGAACGAGCAGTACTTC. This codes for CATAMGEGLNEQYF.

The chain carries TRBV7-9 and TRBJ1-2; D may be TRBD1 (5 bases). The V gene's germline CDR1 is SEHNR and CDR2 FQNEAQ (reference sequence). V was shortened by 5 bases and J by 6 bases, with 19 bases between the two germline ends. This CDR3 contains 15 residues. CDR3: CASSPQVGQGNGYTF. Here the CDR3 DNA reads TGTGCCAGCAGCCCACAAGTAGGGCAGGGTAATGGCTACACCTTC.

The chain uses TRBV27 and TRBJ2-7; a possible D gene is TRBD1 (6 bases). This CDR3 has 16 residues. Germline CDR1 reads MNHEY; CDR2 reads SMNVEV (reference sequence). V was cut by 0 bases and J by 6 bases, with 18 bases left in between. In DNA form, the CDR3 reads TGTGCCAGCAGTTTATCAGCGAATCCACAGGGATTCGAGCAGTACTTC. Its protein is CASSLSANPQGFEQYF.